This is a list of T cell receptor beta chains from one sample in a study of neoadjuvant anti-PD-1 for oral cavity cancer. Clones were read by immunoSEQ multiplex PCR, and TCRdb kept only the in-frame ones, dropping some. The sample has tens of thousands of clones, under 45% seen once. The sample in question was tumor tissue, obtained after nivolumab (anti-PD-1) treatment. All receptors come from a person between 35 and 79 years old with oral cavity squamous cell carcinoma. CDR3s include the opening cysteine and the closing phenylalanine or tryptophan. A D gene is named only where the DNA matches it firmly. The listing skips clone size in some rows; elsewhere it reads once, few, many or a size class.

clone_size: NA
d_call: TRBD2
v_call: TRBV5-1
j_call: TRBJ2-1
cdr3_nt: TGCGCCAGCAGCTTGGACCGGGGGGGCCGAAATGAGCAGTTCTTC
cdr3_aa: CASSLDRGGRNEQFF

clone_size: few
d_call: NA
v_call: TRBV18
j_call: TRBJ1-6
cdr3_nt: TGTGCCAGCTCACCCGCAAACGAGCCCCTCCACTTT
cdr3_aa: CASSPANEPLHF

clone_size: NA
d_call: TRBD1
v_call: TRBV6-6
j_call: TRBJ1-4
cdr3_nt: TGTGCCAGCAGGGACCGCGGGACAGGGGATGAAAAACTGTTTTTT
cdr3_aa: CASRDRGTGDEKLFF

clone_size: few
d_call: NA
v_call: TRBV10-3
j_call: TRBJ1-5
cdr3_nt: TGTGCCATCAGTCTGACAGGCGATAGCAATCAGCCCCAGCATTTT
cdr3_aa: CAISLTGDSNQPQHF

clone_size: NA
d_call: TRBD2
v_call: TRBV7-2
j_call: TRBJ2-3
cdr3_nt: TGTGCCAGCAGCTTGGGACTAGCGGGCACAGATACGCAGTATTTT
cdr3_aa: CASSLGLAGTDTQYF

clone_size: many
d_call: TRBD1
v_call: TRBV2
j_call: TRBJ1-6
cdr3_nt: TGTGCCAGCAGGGACAGGGAGCATTCACCCCTCCACTTT
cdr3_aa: CASRDREHSPLHF

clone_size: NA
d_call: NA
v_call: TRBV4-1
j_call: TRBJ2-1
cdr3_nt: TGCGCCAGCAGATCAGGTCCTCTGAGCTCCTACAATGAGCAGTTCTTC
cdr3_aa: CASRSGPLSSYNEQFF

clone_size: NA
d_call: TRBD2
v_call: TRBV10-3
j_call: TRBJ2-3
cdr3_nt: TGTGCCATCAGTCAGACCGGACTAGCGGGAACAGATACGCAGTATTTT
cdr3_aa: CAISQTGLAGTDTQYF

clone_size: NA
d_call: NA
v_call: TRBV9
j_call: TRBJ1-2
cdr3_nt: TGTGCCAGCAGCGCGGACTGGGGGGGCTACACCTTC
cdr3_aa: CASSADWGGYTF

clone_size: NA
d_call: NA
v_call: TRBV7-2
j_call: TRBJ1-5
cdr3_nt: TGTGCCAGCAGCGGAGGGCTCAATCAGCCCCAGCATTTT
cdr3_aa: CASSGGLNQPQHF

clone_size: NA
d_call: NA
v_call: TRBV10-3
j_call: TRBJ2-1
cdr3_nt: TGTGCCATCAGTGCGGGTAATCGGCTTTACAATGAGCAGTTCTTC
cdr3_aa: CAISAGNRLYNEQFF

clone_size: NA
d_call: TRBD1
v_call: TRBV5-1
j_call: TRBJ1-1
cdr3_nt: TGCGCCAGCAGCTTAACCGGGACAGGGACTGAAGCTTTCTTT
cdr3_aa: CASSLTGTGTEAFF

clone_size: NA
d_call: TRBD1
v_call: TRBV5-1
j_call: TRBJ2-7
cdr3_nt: TGCGCCAGCAGCGGGGGGACAGGGAGCTCCTACGAGCAGTACTTC
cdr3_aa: CASSGGTGSSYEQYF

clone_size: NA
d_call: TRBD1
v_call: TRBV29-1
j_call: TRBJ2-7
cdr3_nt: TGCAGCGTAAAGTACGGGACAGGGGTCGGAGAGCAGTACTTC
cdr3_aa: CSVKYGTGVGEQYF

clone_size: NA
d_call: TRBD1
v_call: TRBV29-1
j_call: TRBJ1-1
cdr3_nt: TGCAGCGTTGACGCAGGGGGGCCTGAAGCTTTCTTT
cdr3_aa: CSVDAGGPEAFF

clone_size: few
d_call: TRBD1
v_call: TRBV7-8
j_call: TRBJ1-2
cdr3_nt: TGTGCCAGCAGCACCGGACAGGGGGCGTATGGCTACACCTTC
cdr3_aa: CASSTGQGAYGYTF

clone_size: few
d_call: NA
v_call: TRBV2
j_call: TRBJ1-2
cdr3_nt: TGTGCCAGCACGCAGGGAACTAACTATGGCTACACCTTC
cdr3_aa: CASTQGTNYGYTF

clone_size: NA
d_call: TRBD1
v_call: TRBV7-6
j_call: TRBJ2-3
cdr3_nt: TGTGCCAGCAGCTTAGTAGGGGGACAGCCCAGCACAGATACGCAGTATTTT
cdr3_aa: CASSLVGGQPSTDTQYF

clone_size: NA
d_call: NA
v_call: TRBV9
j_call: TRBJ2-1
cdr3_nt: TGTGCCAGCAGCCCGAGGGGGGACAGCTCCTACAATGAGCAGTTCTTC
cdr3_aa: CASSPRGDSSYNEQFF

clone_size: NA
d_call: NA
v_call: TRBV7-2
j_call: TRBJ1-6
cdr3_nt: TGTGCCAGCAGCTTGGTTGATTCACCCCTCCACTTT
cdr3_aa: CASSLVDSPLHF

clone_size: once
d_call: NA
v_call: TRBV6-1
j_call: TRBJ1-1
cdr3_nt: TGTGCCAGCGGAAGGGCCTCGAACACTGAAGCTTTCTTT
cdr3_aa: CASGRASNTEAFF

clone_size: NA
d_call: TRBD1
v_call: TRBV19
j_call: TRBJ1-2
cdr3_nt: TGTGCCAGTCACGGGACAGACACCTATGGCTACACCTTC
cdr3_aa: CASHGTDTYGYTF

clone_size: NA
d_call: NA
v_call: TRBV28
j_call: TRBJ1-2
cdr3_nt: TGTGCCAGCAGTTTACCCGCCGTTGGCCAGGGCTATGGCTACACCTTC
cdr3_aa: CASSLPAVGQGYGYTF

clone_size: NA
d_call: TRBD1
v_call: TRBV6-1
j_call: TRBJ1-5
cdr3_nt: TGTGCCAGCAGCCCTGGGACAGGGGGTTTTCAGCCCCAGCATTTT
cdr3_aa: CASSPGTGGFQPQHF

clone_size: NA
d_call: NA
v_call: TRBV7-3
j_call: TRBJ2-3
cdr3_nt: TGTGCCAGCCCCATGGGCCTCACAGATACGCAGTATTTT
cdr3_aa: CASPMGLTDTQYF

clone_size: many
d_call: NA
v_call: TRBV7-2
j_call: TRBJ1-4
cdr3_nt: TGTGCCAGCAGCCGCAACTCGGCCTCCGAAAAACTGTTTTTT
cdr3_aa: CASSRNSASEKLFF

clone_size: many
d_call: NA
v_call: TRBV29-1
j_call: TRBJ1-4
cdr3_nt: TGCAGCGTTGAAAAATTGGGACCCAATAATGAAAAACTGTTTTTT
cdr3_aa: CSVEKLGPNNEKLFF

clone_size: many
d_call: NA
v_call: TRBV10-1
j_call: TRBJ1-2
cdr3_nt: TGCGCCAGCAGTGAGGGCCATAACTATGGCTACACCTTC
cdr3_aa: CASSEGHNYGYTF

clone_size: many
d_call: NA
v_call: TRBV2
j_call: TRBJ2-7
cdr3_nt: TGTGCCAGCAGCCAACCCCAGTACGCCCGGGGGGAGCAGTACTTC
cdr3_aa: CASSQPQYARGEQYF

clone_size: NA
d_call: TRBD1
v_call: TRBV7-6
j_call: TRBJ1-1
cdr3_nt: TGTGCCAGCAGCTCCCAGGGGGACACTGAAGCTTTCTTT
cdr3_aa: CASSSQGDTEAFF

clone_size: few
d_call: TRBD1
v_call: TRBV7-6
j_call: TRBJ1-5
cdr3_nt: TGTGCCAGCAGCTTAGGACAGGGCTATCAGCCCCAGCATTTT
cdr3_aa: CASSLGQGYQPQHF

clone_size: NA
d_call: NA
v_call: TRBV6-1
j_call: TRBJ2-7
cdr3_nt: TGTGCCAGCAGTGAATCGGGAACCAACGAGCAGTACTTC
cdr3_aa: CASSESGTNEQYF

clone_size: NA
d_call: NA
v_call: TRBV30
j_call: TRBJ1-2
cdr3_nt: TGTGCCTGGAGCACGTGGTCATCTAACTATGGCTACACCTTC
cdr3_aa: CAWSTWSSNYGYTF

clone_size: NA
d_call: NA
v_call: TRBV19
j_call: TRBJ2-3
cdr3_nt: TGTGCCAGTAGTCCACCCCAGGGGGATACGCAGTATTTT
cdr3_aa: CASSPPQGDTQYF

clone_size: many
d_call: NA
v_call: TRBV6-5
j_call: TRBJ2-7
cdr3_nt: TGTGCCAGCAGTGAAACATATGGCTACGAGCAGTACTTC
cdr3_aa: CASSETYGYEQYF

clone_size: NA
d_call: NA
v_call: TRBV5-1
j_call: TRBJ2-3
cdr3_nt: TGCGCCAGCAGCTTGGGGCCAAATCTAAGCACAGATACGCAGTATTTT
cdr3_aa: CASSLGPNLSTDTQYF

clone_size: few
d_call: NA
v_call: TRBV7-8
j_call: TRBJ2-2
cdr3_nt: TGTGCCAGCAGCTTAGCGTCGGGTAACACCGGGGAGCTGTTTTTT
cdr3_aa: CASSLASGNTGELFF

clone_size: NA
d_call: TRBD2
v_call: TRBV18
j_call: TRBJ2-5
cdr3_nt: TGTGCCAGCTCACCACTAGCGGGGGACGAGACCCAGTACTTC
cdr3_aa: CASSPLAGDETQYF

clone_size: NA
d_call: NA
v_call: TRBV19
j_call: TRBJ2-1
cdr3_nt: TGTGCCAGTAGGCATCCCACCTACAATGAGCAGTTCTTC
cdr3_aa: CASRHPTYNEQFF

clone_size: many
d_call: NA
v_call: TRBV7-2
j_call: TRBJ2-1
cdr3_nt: TGTGCCAGCAGCCCCGGCAGGGGTAAGGGTGAGCAGTTCTTC
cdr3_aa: CASSPGRGKGEQFF

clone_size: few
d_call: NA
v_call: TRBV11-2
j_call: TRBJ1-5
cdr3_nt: TGTGCCAGCAGCTTAGCGGGGGACTCGCCCCAGCATTTT
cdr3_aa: CASSLAGDSPQHF

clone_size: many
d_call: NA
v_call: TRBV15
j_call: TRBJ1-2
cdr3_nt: TGTGCCACCAGCAGAGATTTAGGGGCGGACTATGGCTACACCTTC
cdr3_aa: CATSRDLGADYGYTF

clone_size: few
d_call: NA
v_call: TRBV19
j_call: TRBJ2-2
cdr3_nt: TGTGCCAGTAGTGCAGGGGTGGCCGGGGAGCTGTTTTTT
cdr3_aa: CASSAGVAGELFF

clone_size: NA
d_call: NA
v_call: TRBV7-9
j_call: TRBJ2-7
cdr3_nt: TGTGCCAGCAGCCCGCCCTCCTACGAGCAGTACTTC
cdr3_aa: CASSPPSYEQYF

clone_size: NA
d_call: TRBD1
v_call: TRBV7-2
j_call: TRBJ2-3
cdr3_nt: TGTGCCAGCAGCCCACCGGGACAGAGCACAGATACGCAGTATTTT
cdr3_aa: CASSPPGQSTDTQYF

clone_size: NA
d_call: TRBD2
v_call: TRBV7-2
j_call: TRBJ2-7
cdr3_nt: TGTGCCAGCAGCTCGTCCGGGACTAGCGGTTACGAGCAGTACTTC
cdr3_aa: CASSSSGTSGYEQYF

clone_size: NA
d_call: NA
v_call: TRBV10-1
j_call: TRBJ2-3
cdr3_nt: TGCGCCAGCGGACCTCAGGGGGATACGCAGTATTTT
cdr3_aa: CASGPQGDTQYF

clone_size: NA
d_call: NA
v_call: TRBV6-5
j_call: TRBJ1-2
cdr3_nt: TGTGCCAGCAGCTTCGGACATTCGCAAGGGGGCTACACCTTC
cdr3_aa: CASSFGHSQGGYTF

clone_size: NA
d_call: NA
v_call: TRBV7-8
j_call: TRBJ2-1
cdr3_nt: TGTGCCAGCAGCTCCACGCAGGGAAATGAGCAGTTCTTC
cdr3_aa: CASSSTQGNEQFF

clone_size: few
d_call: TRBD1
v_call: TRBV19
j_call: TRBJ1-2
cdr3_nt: TGTGCCAGTAGTATAGTCGGGACAGGGGATGGCTACACCTTC
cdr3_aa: CASSIVGTGDGYTF

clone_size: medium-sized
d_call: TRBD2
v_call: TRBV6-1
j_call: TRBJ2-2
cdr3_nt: TGTGCCAGCAGTACTAGCGGGGAGAACACCGGGGAGCTGTTTTTT
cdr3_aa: CASSTSGENTGELFF

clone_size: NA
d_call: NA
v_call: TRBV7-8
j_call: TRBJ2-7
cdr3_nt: TGTGCCAGCAGCCCCCGGCCCGGGACGCTCACCTACGAGCAGTACTTC
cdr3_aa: CASSPRPGTLTYEQYF

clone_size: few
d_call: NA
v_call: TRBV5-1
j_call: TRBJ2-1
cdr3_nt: TGCGCCAGCAGCCTCAGGGACCGCGATGAGCAGTTCTTC
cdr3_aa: CASSLRDRDEQFF

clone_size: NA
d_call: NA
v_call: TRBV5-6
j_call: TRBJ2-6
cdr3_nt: TGTGCCAGCAGCTTCTATGGGGGGGCGCCCGGTGGGGCCAACGTCCTGACTTTC
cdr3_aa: CASSFYGGAPGGANVLTF

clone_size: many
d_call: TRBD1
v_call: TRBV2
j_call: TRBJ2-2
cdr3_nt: TGTGCCAGCAGGCGACAGGGAAACACCGGGGAGCTGTTTTTT
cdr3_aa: CASRRQGNTGELFF